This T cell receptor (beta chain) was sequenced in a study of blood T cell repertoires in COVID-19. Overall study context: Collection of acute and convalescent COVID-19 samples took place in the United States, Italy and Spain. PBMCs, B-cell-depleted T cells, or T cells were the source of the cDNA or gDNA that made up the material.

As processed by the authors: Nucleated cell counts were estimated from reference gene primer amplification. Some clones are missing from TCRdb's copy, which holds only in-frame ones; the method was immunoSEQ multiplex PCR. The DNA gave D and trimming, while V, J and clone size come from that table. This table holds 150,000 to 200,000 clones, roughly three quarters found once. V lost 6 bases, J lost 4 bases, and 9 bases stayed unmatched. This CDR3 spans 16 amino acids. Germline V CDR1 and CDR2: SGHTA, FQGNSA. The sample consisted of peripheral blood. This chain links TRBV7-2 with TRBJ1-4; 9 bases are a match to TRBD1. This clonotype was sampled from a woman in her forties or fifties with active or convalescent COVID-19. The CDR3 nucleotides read TGTGCCAGCAGGGGCCCCAGGGACAGGGTTAATGAAAAACTGTTTTTT. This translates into CASRGPRDRVNEKLFF.